This T cell receptor (beta chain) was recovered during a study of blood T cell repertoires in COVID-19 (dated by TCRdb to about 2020). Background on the whole study: Collaborator samples came from the United States, Italy and Spain and covered acute and convalescent phases of COVID-19. Where HLA class I and class II types were available, the types were taken from metadata supplied by the sample provider, not from assay-based typing. The material from the prospective study consisted of cDNA or gDNA derived from T cells, B-cell-depleted T cells, or PBMCs. The repertoires were released in a freely available public database intended as a resource for research on the immune response to SARS-CoV-2. Deeply sampled blood TCRbeta repertoires from subjects exposed to, actively infected with, or recovered from COVID-19 were included in the dataset. The samples were drawn from the first 160 participants of the ongoing ImmuneRACE study and from some 1,300 subjects provided by 6 global collaborators. Sample metadata almost always included a de-identified subject ID, COVID-19 status, age in years and sex. General findings and caveats noted by the study authors: The quantity of clinical and demographic metadata differed by source and by participant and was supplied without curation.

TCRbeta CDR3 regions were amplified from genomic DNA using the immunoSEQ Assay, a bias-controlled multiplex PCR. Under the source paper's analysis protocol: The number of nucleated cells in each sample was estimated by amplification of reference gene primers within the assay. Sequence reads were collapsed and filtered to measure the absolute abundance of every unique TCRbeta CDR3 rearrangement. For each sample, productive Simpson clonality was calculated as the square root of Simpson's diversity index across productive rearrangements. TCRdb provides this immuneACCESS table in a form limited to in-frame rearrangements. Some clones are lacking; in checked studies, under half of them reflect an unresolved V gene, and why the rest are absent is not known. The DNA gave D and trimming, while V, J and clone size come from that table. Present in this sample are about 220,000 clones, approximately 82% of which were seen just once. The ten largest clones take up around 3.5% of the sample.

V ends up 7 bases short and J 6 bases short, with an unmatched junction base count of 11. The germline V gene sets CDR1 to SGHTA and CDR2 to FQGNSA. Measured from the cysteine to the phenylalanine, the CDR3 is 14 residues long. The sequence is cut down to CDR3 DNA, 42 bases in frame from base 1. The collaborating institutions used their own protocols to collect whole blood in K2EDTA tubes. For TCRbeta analysis, collaborator samples were shipped as frozen whole blood, as isolated PBMCs, or as DNA extracted from either sample type. In regard to this clone: Its antigen is not yet known. Nothing much larger sits one base from this clone, and base qualities are not available.

Source material: peripheral blood. The TCR originated in a woman older than 75 with acute or convalescent COVID-19. Here the chain combines TRBV7-2 and TRBJ1-1, with 7 junctional bases fitting TRBD1. The DNA sequence reads TGTGCCAGCACCCCCGACAGGGTAAAGCCTGAAGCTTTCTTT. This translates into CASTPDRVKPEAFF.